This is a list of T cell receptor beta chains from one sample in a study of blood T cells in healthy people across ages. TCRdb reanalysed the 5' RACE reads using MiXCR and keeps one entry per CDR3 protein. Of about 1,500,000 distinct CDR3 sequences listed, roughly 27% are singletons. Sequenced sample: blood. These receptors came from a woman aged 25 to 45 in good health. CDR3s include the opening cysteine and the closing phenylalanine or tryptophan. Each record gives: CDR3 length, D gene, V gene, J gene, clone size, CDR3 protein, CDR3 DNA. D genes are given only for firm matches. Clone size, where shown, is once, few, many, or a class for clones that have expanded.

cdr3_length: 15; d_call: TRBD2; v_call: TRBV10-3; j_call: TRBJ2-7; clone_size: many; cdr3_aa: CAISEFAGGNNEQYF; cdr3_nt: TGTGCCATCAGTGAGTTTGCGGGAGGGAACAACGAGCAGTACTTC
cdr3_length: 17; d_call: -; v_call: TRBV6-6; j_call: TRBJ1-4; clone_size: once; cdr3_aa: CASSYSDGEPLNEKLFF; cdr3_nt: TGTGCCAGCAGTTATTCCGACGGGGAGCCCCTTAATGAAAAACTGTTTTTT
cdr3_length: 13; d_call: -; v_call: TRBV6-5; j_call: TRBJ1-1; clone_size: few; cdr3_aa: CASSYQGSTEAFF; cdr3_nt: TGTGCCAGCAGTTATCAGGGTAGCACTGAAGCTTTCTTT
cdr3_length: 15; d_call: -; v_call: TRBV9; j_call: TRBJ2-7; clone_size: -; cdr3_aa: CTSSPRGQGLYEQYF; cdr3_nt: TGCACCAGCAGCCCCCGCGGGCAGGGGTTGTACGAGCAGTACTTC
cdr3_length: 13; d_call: TRBD1; v_call: TRBV7-6; j_call: TRBJ1-1; clone_size: few; cdr3_aa: CASSLGTGRKAFF; cdr3_nt: TGTGCCAGCAGCCTCGGGACAGGCCGTAAAGCTTTCTTT
cdr3_length: 14; d_call: -; v_call: TRBV11-2; j_call: TRBJ2-7; clone_size: -; cdr3_aa: CASSFNWGFYEQYF; cdr3_nt: TGTGCCAGCAGTTTCAACTGGGGCTTCTACGAGCAGTACTTC
cdr3_length: 14; d_call: -; v_call: TRBV7-9; j_call: TRBJ1-5; clone_size: -; cdr3_aa: CASSPLGLNQPQHF; cdr3_nt: TGTGCCAGCAGCCCCTTGGGACTAAATCAGCCCCAGCATTTT
cdr3_length: 14; d_call: -; v_call: TRBV4-3; j_call: TRBJ2-7; clone_size: many; cdr3_aa: CASSQDTGTYEQYF; cdr3_nt: TGCGCCAGCAGCCAAGATACGGGGACCTACGAGCAGTACTTC
cdr3_length: 16; d_call: TRBD2; v_call: TRBV10-3; j_call: TRBJ2-7; clone_size: many; cdr3_aa: CAISEGGLAGADEQYF; cdr3_nt: TGTGCCATCAGTGAGGGGGGACTAGCGGGAGCTGACGAGCAGTACTTC
cdr3_length: 15; d_call: TRBD1; v_call: TRBV24-1; j_call: TRBJ2-5; clone_size: many; cdr3_aa: CASSPGGQGTETQYF; cdr3_nt: TGTGCCTCCAGCCCTGGGGGACAGGGAACAGAGACCCAGTACTTC
cdr3_length: 16; d_call: TRBD1; v_call: TRBV5-1; j_call: TRBJ2-1; clone_size: -; cdr3_aa: CASSLFGTGGYNEQFF; cdr3_nt: TGCGCCAGCAGCCTCTTCGGGACAGGGGGCTACAATGAGCAGTTCTTC
cdr3_length: 11; d_call: -; v_call: TRBV6-2/TRBV6-3; j_call: TRBJ1-1; clone_size: -; cdr3_aa: CASTYDTEAFF; cdr3_nt: TGTGCCAGCACGTATGACACTGAAGCTTTCTTT
cdr3_length: 16; d_call: TRBD1; v_call: TRBV5-1; j_call: TRBJ2-1; clone_size: many; cdr3_aa: CASSWMDRGTYNEQFF; cdr3_nt: TGCGCCAGCAGCTGGATGGACAGGGGAACGTACAATGAGCAGTTCTTC
cdr3_length: 18; d_call: TRBD1; v_call: TRBV4-3; j_call: TRBJ2-2; clone_size: -; cdr3_aa: CASSQIGGRAENPGELFF; cdr3_nt: TGCGCCAGCAGCCAGATAGGGGGCAGAGCGGAGAATCCGGGGGAGCTGTTTTTT
cdr3_length: 12; d_call: -; v_call: TRBV9; j_call: TRBJ1-2; clone_size: -; cdr3_aa: CASSVDMHGYTF; cdr3_nt: TGTGCCAGCAGCGTAGACATGCATGGCTACACCTTC
cdr3_length: 12; d_call: -; v_call: TRBV7-2; j_call: TRBJ2-5; clone_size: many; cdr3_aa: CASSSRQETQYF; cdr3_nt: TGTGCCAGCAGCTCCCGCCAAGAGACCCAGTACTTC
cdr3_length: 12; d_call: -; v_call: TRBV29-1; j_call: TRBJ1-1; clone_size: -; cdr3_aa: CGVENTYTEAFF; cdr3_nt: TGCGGCGTTGAGAACACCTACACTGAAGCTTTCTTT
cdr3_length: 14; d_call: -; v_call: TRBV12-3/TRBV12-4; j_call: TRBJ1-1; clone_size: -; cdr3_aa: CASSFRSGHTEAFF; cdr3_nt: TGTGCCAGCAGTTTCCGGTCAGGGCACACTGAAGCTTTCTTT
cdr3_length: 16; d_call: -; v_call: TRBV6-6; j_call: TRBJ2-1; clone_size: -; cdr3_aa: CASSYGGVGDGNEQFF; cdr3_nt: TGTGCCAGCAGTTACGGTGGGGTGGGGGACGGCAATGAGCAGTTCTTC
cdr3_length: 17; d_call: TRBD1; v_call: TRBV6-5; j_call: TRBJ2-2; clone_size: -; cdr3_aa: CASSYSAGQGKTGELFF; cdr3_nt: TGTGCCAGCAGTTACTCCGCGGGACAGGGGAAGACCGGGGAGCTGTTTTTT
cdr3_length: 15; d_call: -; v_call: TRBV7-2; j_call: TRBJ2-1; clone_size: many; cdr3_aa: CASSLEEDTFNEQFF; cdr3_nt: TGTGCCAGCAGCTTAGAAGAAGACACCTTTAATGAGCAGTTCTTC
cdr3_length: 16; d_call: -; v_call: TRBV7-9; j_call: TRBJ1-2; clone_size: -; cdr3_aa: CASSLGQRGGWYGYTF; cdr3_nt: TGTGCCAGCAGCTTAGGACAGCGGGGAGGATGGTATGGCTACACCTTC
cdr3_length: 16; d_call: -; v_call: TRBV20-1; j_call: TRBJ2-7; clone_size: many; cdr3_aa: CSARDRNRDRRQEQYF; cdr3_nt: TGCAGTGCTAGAGATCGAAACCGGGACCGACGACAGGAGCAGTACTTC
cdr3_length: 15; d_call: TRBD1; v_call: TRBV10-3; j_call: TRBJ1-1; clone_size: few; cdr3_aa: CAAGALGQANTEAFF; cdr3_nt: TGTGCCGCCGGGGCCCTTGGACAGGCAAACACTGAAGCTTTCTTT
cdr3_length: 15; d_call: TRBD2; v_call: TRBV7-2; j_call: TRBJ2-1; clone_size: -; cdr3_aa: CASSPRREPYNEQFF; cdr3_nt: TGTGCCAGCAGCCCCCGGCGGGAGCCCTACAATGAGCAGTTCTTC
cdr3_length: 13; d_call: -; v_call: TRBV24-1; j_call: TRBJ2-7; clone_size: few; cdr3_aa: CATSDGGTYEQYF; cdr3_nt: TGTGCCACCAGTGATGGGGGCACCTACGAGCAGTACTTC
cdr3_length: 12; d_call: -; v_call: TRBV7-9; j_call: TRBJ2-5; clone_size: few; cdr3_aa: CASSQPMREQYF; cdr3_nt: TGTGCCAGCAGCCAACCTATGAGGGAGCAGTACTTC
cdr3_length: 14; d_call: TRBD2; v_call: TRBV12-3/TRBV12-4; j_call: TRBJ2-7; clone_size: many; cdr3_aa: CASSLGASGYEQYF; cdr3_nt: TGTGCCAGCAGTTTAGGGGCTAGCGGCTACGAGCAGTACTTC
cdr3_length: 18; d_call: TRBD1; v_call: TRBV6-1; j_call: TRBJ1-4; clone_size: few; cdr3_aa: CASSGPGTGLGREEKLFF; cdr3_nt: TGTGCCAGCAGTGGACCCGGGACAGGCCTCGGCCGGGAAGAAAAACTGTTTTTT
cdr3_length: 14; d_call: -; v_call: TRBV29-1; j_call: TRBJ2-1; clone_size: many; cdr3_aa: CSAEGRSENNEQFF; cdr3_nt: TGCAGCGCTGAGGGTCGAAGCGAGAACAATGAGCAGTTCTTC
cdr3_length: 18; d_call: TRBD2; v_call: TRBV2; j_call: TRBJ2-1; clone_size: few; cdr3_aa: CASSVGTTAVSSYNEQFF; cdr3_nt: TGTGCCAGCAGCGTTGGGACTACCGCCGTCAGCTCCTACAATGAGCAGTTCTTC
cdr3_length: 14; d_call: -; v_call: TRBV4-1; j_call: TRBJ2-5; clone_size: -; cdr3_aa: CASSQEGAQETQYF; cdr3_nt: TGCGCCAGCAGCCAAGAAGGGGCCCAAGAGACCCAGTACTTC
cdr3_length: 12; d_call: -; v_call: TRBV20-1; j_call: TRBJ2-7; clone_size: -; cdr3_aa: CSARGDRWEQYF; cdr3_nt: TGCAGTGCTAGGGGAGACAGGTGGGAGCAGTACTTC
cdr3_length: 14; d_call: TRBD1; v_call: TRBV10-3; j_call: TRBJ1-5; clone_size: -; cdr3_aa: CAVSGGDRAKPQHF; cdr3_nt: TGTGCCGTCAGTGGGGGGGACAGGGCAAAGCCCCAGCATTTT
cdr3_length: 14; d_call: -; v_call: TRBV11-2; j_call: TRBJ1-2; clone_size: many; cdr3_aa: CASSLDLRLYGYTF; cdr3_nt: TGTGCCAGCAGCTTAGATCTGAGACTATATGGCTACACCTTC
cdr3_length: 13; d_call: -; v_call: TRBV29-1; j_call: TRBJ2-5; clone_size: few; cdr3_aa: CSATELFQETQYF; cdr3_nt: TGCAGCGCGACGGAGCTATTTCAAGAGACCCAGTACTTC
cdr3_length: 14; d_call: -; v_call: TRBV4-1; j_call: TRBJ1-1; clone_size: few; cdr3_aa: CASSLRDKVTEAFF; cdr3_nt: TGCGCCAGCAGCCTTAGGGACAAGGTCACTGAAGCTTTCTTT
cdr3_length: 12; d_call: -; v_call: TRBV12-3/TRBV12-4; j_call: TRBJ2-1; clone_size: few; cdr3_aa: CASTRTDNEQFF; cdr3_nt: TGTGCCAGCACCCGGACCGACAATGAGCAGTTCTTC
cdr3_length: 15; d_call: -; v_call: TRBV6-2/TRBV6-3; j_call: TRBJ1-5; clone_size: few; cdr3_aa: CASSYTVNSNQPQHF; cdr3_nt: TGTGCCAGCAGTTACACTGTTAATAGCAATCAGCCCCAGCATTTT
cdr3_length: 13; d_call: TRBD2; v_call: TRBV29-1; j_call: TRBJ2-1; clone_size: -; cdr3_aa: CSGAAGGNNEQFF; cdr3_nt: TGCAGCGGGGCAGCGGGAGGGAACAATGAGCAGTTCTTC
cdr3_length: 11; d_call: -; v_call: TRBV29-1; j_call: TRBJ2-2; clone_size: few; cdr3_aa: CSVSNSGELFF; cdr3_nt: TGCAGCGTTTCAAATAGCGGGGAGCTGTTTTTT
cdr3_length: 14; d_call: TRBD1; v_call: TRBV20-1; j_call: TRBJ2-7; clone_size: -; cdr3_aa: CSARGQGVGYEQYF; cdr3_nt: TGCAGTGCTAGGGGACAGGGAGTTGGTTACGAGCAGTACTTC
cdr3_length: 17; d_call: TRBD2; v_call: TRBV6-6; j_call: TRBJ2-7; clone_size: few; cdr3_aa: CASSYSEAGGPSNEQYF; cdr3_nt: TGTGCCAGCAGTTACTCGGAAGCGGGAGGGCCTTCGAACGAGCAGTACTTC
cdr3_length: 19; d_call: -; v_call: TRBV4-3; j_call: TRBJ1-5; clone_size: -; cdr3_aa: CASSQDLVLGTRVDQPQHF; cdr3_nt: TGCGCCAGCAGCCAAGACCTCGTGCTGGGGACCCGGGTGGATCAGCCCCAGCATTTT
cdr3_length: 13; d_call: -; v_call: TRBV12-3/TRBV12-4; j_call: TRBJ2-2; clone_size: -; cdr3_aa: CASGGRGFGELFF; cdr3_nt: TGTGCCAGCGGGGGGCGCGGGTTCGGGGAGCTGTTTTTT
cdr3_length: 17; d_call: TRBD2; v_call: TRBV29-1; j_call: TRBJ2-1; clone_size: -; cdr3_aa: CSIEVWLAGVGRNEQFF; cdr3_nt: TGCAGCATTGAAGTTTGGCTAGCGGGAGTGGGCAGGAATGAGCAGTTCTTC
cdr3_length: 14; d_call: -; v_call: TRBV20-1; j_call: TRBJ2-1; clone_size: -; cdr3_aa: CSAQTGLSYNEQFF; cdr3_nt: TGCAGTGCCCAAACGGGGCTCTCCTACAATGAGCAGTTCTTC
cdr3_length: 14; d_call: -; v_call: TRBV28; j_call: TRBJ1-2; clone_size: -; cdr3_aa: CASSPASRVYGYTF; cdr3_nt: TGTGCCAGCAGTCCCGCTAGCAGGGTATATGGCTACACCTTC
cdr3_length: 16; d_call: TRBD2; v_call: TRBV4-1; j_call: TRBJ2-7; clone_size: many; cdr3_aa: CASSQPGTTAGYEQYF; cdr3_nt: TGCGCCAGCAGCCAACCCGGGACTACCGCAGGATACGAGCAGTACTTC